This entry lists 7 T cell receptor beta chains sequenced from one sample in a study of T cells in Graves' hyperthyroidism and ophthalmopathy. The TCR beta CDR3 regions underwent amplification using RNA transcripts as the source. An initial round of RT-PCR targeting the TCR CDR3 relied on the HTBI primer set. TCRdb re-called the multiplex PCR reads through MiXCR, storing one row per CDR3 protein. This sample has hundreds of thousands of distinct CDR3 sequences; about a sixth occur once, and the top ten carry less than 70%. The material sequenced was blood. The receptors shown here come from an older woman with Graves' ophthalmopathy.

The chain is built from TRBV10-3 and TRBJ2-2, with D possibly TRBD1 on 6 matching bases. CDR1 and CDR2 (germline): ENHRY, SYGVKD. This CDR3 comprises 12 residues. With 10 bases removed from V and 6 bases from J, the gap between germline ends came to 12 bases. The CDR3 DNA is TGTGCCACCCAGGGGTCGGCCGGGGAGCTGTTTTTT. As protein: CATQGSAGELFF.

This clonotype was detected ten times or more. The rearrangement links TRBV6-1 to TRBJ2-5, with TRBD2 matching 9 bases. After removal of 3 bases from V and 7 bases from J, the junction contained 9 bases not matched to a gene. The CDR3 totals 15 residues. Germline V CDR1 and CDR2: MNHNS, SASEGT. Here the CDR3 reads CASSDGGRAPGTQYF. DNA of the CDR3: TGTGCCAGCAGTGATGGCGGGAGGGCCCCCGGGACCCAGTACTTC.

This clonotype was recorded once. The chain couples TRBV28 to TRBJ2-4; 11 bases match TRBD2. The CDR3 loop spans 19 amino acids. Looked up from germline, CDR1 is MDHEN and CDR2 is SYDVKM. After removal of 3 bases from V and 1 base from J, the junction contained 11 bases not matched to a gene. CDR3 sequence (DNA): TGTGCCAGCAGTTTTCCCCTAGCGGGAGGTCGTTTGGCCAAAAACATTCAGTACTTC. It specifies CASSFPLAGGRLAKNIQYF.

Note on this clonotype: The CDR3 does not end in the conserved phenylalanine or tryptophan, so this is likely a read error. CDR3 nucleotide sequence: TGTGCCAGCAGCCAAGATCCCCCGGCCGGGACAGCCTACGAGCAGTACTCC. Protein: CASSQDPPAGTAYEQYS. The chain has TRBV7-2 and TRBJ2-7; 7 positions match TRBD1. CDR1 is SGHTA and CDR2 is FQGNSA in the germline V gene. V dropped 5 bases and J dropped 2; count of bases not matched to a gene: 15. The CDR3 length is 17 residues.

This clonotype was seen repeatedly, ten times or more. The V gene is TRBV28, the J gene TRBJ1-2, with 10 nucleotides matching TRBD1. This CDR3 has 13 amino acids. V gave up 4 bases and J gave up 7 bases; unmatched junction bases: 3. In germline, CDR1 is MDHEN, CDR2 SYDVKM. CDR3 sequence reads: CASSSGQGIGYTF. Written as DNA, the CDR3 is TGTGCCAGCAGTTCGGGACAGGGGATTGGCTACACCTTC.

The rearrangement links TRBV25-1 to TRBJ1-6, with 7 positions matching TRBD1. This CDR3 comprises 16 residues. Germline assignment: CDR1 MGHDK and CDR2 SYGVNS. Unmatched junction bases numbered 13, after V lost 8 bases and J lost 6 bases. The CDR3 DNA reads as TGTGCCAGCCGAGACAGGGCAGGGGGGTTTAATTCACCCCTCCACTTT. This sequence encodes CASRDRAGGFNSPLHF.

This clonotype has at least ten counts. This chain connects TRBV4-3 to TRBJ2-5; D not certain. Per the germline V gene, CDR1 is LGHNA and CDR2 is YSLEER. The CDR3 is 13 residues long. The V gene lost 0 bases and the J gene lost 1 base, with 3 bases spanning the gap. The CDR3 sequence is CASSQDVQETQYF. The CDR3 coding sequence is TGCGCCAGCAGCCAAGATGTCCAAGAGACCCAGTACTTC.